This T cell receptor (beta chain) was sequenced for a study of control samples from healthy donors and cancer patients. Looked up from germline, CDR1 is MDHEN and CDR2 is SYDVKM. V shed 6 bases and J shed 5 bases, with 10 bases lying between them. CDR3 size: 12 residues. Assay used: immunoSEQ multiplex PCR; TCRdb lists only in-frame clones, some missing. The sample records more than 95,000 clones, about 93% being singletons. The sample taken for sequencing was blood. The V gene is TRBV28, the J gene TRBJ2-5; no firm D call. The receptor was derived from a man in his thirties or forties in good health. The CDR3 DNA follows: TGTGCCAGCAGCGCCAATCGGGAGACCCAGTACTTC. Its translation: CASSANRETQYF.